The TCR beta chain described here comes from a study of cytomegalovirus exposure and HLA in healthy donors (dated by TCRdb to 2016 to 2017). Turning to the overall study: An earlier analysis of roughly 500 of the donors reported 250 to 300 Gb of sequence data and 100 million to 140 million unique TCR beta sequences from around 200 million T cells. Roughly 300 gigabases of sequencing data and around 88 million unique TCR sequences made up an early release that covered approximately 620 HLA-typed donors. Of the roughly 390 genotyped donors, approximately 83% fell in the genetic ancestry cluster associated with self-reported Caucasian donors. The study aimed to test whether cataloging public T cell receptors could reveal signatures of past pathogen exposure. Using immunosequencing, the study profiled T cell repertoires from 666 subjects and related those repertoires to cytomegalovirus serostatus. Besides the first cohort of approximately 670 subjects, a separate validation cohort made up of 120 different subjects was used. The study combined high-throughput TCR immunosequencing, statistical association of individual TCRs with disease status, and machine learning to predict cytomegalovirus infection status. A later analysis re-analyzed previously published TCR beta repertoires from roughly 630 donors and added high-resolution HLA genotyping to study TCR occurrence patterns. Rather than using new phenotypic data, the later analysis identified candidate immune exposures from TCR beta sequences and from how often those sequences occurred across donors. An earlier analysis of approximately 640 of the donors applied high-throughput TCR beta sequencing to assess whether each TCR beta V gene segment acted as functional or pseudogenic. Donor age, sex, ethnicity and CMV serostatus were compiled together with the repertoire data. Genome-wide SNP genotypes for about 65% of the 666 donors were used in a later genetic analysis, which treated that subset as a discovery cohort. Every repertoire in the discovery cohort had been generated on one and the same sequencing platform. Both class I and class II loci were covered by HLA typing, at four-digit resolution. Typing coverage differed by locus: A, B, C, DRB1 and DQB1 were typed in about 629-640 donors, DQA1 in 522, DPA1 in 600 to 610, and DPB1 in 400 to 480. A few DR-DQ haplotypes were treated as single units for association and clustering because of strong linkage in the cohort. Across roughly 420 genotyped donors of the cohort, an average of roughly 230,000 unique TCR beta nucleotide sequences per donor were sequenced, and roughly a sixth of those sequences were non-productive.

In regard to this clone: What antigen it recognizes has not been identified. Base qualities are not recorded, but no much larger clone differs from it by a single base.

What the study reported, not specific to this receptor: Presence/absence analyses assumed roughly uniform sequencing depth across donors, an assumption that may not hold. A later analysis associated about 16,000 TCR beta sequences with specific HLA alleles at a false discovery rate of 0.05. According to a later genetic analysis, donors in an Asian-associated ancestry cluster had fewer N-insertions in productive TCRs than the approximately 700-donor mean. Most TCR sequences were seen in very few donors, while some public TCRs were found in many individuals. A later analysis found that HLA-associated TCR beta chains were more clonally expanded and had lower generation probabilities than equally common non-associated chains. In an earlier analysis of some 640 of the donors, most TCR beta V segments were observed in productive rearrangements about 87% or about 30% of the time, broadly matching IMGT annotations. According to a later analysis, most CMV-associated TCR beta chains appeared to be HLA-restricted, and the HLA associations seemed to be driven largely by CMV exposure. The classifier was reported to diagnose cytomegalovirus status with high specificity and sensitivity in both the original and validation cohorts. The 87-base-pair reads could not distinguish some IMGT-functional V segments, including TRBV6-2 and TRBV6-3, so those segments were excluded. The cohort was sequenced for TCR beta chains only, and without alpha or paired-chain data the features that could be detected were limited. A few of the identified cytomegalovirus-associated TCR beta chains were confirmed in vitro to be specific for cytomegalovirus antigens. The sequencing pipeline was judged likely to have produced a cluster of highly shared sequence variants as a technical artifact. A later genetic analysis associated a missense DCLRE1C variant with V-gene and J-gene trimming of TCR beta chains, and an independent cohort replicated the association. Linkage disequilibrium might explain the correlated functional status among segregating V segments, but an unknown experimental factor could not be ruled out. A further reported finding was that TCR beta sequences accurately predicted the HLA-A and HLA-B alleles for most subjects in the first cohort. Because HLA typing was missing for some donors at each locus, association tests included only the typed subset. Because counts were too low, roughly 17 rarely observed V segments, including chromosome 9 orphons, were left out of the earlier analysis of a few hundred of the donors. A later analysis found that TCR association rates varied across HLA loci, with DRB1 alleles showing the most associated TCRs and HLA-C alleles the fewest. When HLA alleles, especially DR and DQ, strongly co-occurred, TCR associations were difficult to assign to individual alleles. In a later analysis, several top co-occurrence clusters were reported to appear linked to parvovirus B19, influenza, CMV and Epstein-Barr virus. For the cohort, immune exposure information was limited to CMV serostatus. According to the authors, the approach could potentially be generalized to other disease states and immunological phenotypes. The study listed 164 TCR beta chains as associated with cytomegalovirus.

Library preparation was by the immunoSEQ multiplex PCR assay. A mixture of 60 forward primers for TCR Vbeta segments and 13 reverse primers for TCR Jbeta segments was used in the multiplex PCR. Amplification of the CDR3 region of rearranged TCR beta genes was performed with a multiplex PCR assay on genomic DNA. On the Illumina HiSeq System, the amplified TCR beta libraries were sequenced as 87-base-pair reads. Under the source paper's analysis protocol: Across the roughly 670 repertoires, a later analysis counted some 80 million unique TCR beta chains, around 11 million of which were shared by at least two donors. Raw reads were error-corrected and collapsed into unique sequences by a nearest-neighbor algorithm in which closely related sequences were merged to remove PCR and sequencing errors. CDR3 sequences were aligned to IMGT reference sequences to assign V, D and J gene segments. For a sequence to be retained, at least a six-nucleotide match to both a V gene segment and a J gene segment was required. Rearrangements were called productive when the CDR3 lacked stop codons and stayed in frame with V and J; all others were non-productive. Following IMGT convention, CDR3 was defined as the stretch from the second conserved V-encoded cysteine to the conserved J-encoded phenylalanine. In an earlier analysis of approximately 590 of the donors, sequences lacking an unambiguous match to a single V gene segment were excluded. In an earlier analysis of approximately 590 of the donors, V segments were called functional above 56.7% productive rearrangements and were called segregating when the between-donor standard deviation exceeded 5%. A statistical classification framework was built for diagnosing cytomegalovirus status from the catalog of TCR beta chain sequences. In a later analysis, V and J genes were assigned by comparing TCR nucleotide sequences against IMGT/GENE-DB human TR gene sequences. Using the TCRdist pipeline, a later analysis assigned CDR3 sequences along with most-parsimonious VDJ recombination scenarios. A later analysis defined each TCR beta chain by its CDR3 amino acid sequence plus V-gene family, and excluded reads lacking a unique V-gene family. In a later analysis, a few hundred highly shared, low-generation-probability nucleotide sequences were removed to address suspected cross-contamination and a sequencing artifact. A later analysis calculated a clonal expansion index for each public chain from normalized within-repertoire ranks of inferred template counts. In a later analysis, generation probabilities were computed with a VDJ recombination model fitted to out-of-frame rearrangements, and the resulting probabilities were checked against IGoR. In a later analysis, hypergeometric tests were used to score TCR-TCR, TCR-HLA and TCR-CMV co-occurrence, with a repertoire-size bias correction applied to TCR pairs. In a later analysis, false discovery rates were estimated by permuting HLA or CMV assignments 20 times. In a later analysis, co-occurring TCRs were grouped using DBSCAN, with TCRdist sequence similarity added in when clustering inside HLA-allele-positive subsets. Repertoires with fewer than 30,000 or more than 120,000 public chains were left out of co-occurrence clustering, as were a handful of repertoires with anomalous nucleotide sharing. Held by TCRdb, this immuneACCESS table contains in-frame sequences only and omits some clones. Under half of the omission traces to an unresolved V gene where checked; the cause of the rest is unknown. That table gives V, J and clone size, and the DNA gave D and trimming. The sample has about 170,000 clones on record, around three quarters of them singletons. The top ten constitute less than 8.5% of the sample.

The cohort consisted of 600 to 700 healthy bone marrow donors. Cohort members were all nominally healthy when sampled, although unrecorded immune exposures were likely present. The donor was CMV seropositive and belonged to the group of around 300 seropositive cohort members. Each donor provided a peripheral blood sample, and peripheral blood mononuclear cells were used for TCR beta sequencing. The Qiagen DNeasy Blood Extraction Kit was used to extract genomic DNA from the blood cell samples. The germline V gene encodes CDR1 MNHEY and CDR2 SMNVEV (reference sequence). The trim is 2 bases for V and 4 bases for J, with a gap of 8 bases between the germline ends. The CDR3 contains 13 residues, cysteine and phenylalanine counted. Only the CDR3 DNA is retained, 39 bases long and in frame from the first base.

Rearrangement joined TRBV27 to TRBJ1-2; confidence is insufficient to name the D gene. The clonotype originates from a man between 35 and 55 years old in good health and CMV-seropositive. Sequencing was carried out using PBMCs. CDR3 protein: CASSLLGPYGYTF. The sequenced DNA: TGTGCCAGCAGTTTACTAGGTCCCTATGGCTACACCTTC.